This T cell receptor beta chain was recorded in a study of blood T cells in healthy people across ages. There are 15 residues in the CDR3. Deletions cut 7 bases from V and 0 bases from J, with 15 bases between. About this clonotype itself: Its specificity is not known.

The authors ran a second PCR of about 7 to 11 cycles using a sample-barcoded 5' primer and a J-beta primer mix. Tags on each cDNA molecule came from a template-switch adaptor with 12 random nucleotides. TCRdb ran MiXCR on the 5' RACE reads and lists one entry per CDR3 protein. The sample shows 1.4 million or so distinct CDR3 sequences, approximately 42% of them seen only once. General observations from the study: Naive and antigen-experienced cells were not separated, limiting conclusive comparison. The fall in TCR beta diversity per million T cells was roughly linear with age.

Sequencing input: blood. V gene TRBV12-3 or TRBV12-4 combines with J gene TRBJ1-2, with TRBD1 as a possible D gene (6 bases). The receptor comes from a woman in her late teens or twenties in good health. The CDR3 nucleotides are TGTGCCAGCAATCCACAGGGATTAGCTAACTATGGCTACACCTTC. Protein product: CASNPQGLANYGYTF.